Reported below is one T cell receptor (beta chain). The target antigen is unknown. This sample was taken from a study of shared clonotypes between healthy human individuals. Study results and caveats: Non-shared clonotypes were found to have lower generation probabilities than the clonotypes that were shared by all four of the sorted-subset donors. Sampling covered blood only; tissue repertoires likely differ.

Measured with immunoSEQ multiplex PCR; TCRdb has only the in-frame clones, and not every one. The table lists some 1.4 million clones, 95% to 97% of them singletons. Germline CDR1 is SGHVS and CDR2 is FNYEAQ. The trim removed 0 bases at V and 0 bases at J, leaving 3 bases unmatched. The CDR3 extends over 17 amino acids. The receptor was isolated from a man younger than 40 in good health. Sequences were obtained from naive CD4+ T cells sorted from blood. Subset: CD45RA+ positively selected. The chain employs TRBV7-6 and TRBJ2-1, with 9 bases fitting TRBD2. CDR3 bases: TGTGCCAGCAGCTTAGCGAGTAGCGGGAGCTCCTACAATGAGCAGTTCTTC. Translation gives CASSLASSGSSYNEQFF.